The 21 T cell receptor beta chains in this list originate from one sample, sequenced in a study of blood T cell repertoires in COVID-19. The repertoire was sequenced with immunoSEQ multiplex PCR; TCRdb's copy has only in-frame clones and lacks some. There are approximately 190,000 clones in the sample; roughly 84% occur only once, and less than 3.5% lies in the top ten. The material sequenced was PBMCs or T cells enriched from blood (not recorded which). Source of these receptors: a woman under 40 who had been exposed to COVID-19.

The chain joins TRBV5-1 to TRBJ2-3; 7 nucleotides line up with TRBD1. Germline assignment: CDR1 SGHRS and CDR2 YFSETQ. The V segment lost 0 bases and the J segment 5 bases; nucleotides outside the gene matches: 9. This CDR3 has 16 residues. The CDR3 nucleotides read TGCGCCAGCAGCTTGGAGGGGACAGTCTATAAAGATACGCAGTATTTT. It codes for CASSLEGTVYKDTQYF. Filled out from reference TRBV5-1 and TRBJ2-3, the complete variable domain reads KAGVTQTPRYLIKTRGQQVTLSCSPISGHRSVSWYQQTPGQGLQFLFEYFSETQRNKGNFPGRFSGRQFSNSRSEMNVSTLELGDSALYLCASSLEGTVYKDTQYFGPGTRLTVL.

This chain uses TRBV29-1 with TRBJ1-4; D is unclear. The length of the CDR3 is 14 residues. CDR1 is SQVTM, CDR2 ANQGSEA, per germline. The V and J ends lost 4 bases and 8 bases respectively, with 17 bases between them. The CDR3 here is CSVAFTGSSEKLFF. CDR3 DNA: TGCAGCGTTGCATTCACGGGGTCCTCGGAAAAACTGTTTTTT. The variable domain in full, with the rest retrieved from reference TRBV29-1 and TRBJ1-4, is SAVISQKPSRDICQRGTSLTIQCQVDSQVTMMFWYRQQPGQSLTLIATANQGSEATYESGFVIDKFPISRPNLTFSTLTVSNMSPEDSSIYLCSVAFTGSSEKLFFGSGTQLSVL.

Here the CDR3 reads CASSIVSGEKLFF. CDR3 sequence (DNA): TGTGCCAGTAGTATAGTTTCAGGGGAAAAACTGTTTTTT. V is TRBV19 and J is TRBJ1-4; the D gene is possibly TRBD1 (5 bases). There are 13 residues in the CDR3. The germline gives CDR1 LNHDA, CDR2 SQIVND (reference sequence). V gave up 1 base and J gave up 8 bases, with 8 bases separating them.

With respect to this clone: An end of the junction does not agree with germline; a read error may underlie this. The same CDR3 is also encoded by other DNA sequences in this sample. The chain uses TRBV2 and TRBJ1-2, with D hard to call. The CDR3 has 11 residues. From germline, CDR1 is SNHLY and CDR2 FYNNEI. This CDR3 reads CASSPNYGYTF. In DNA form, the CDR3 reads TGTGCCAGCAGTCCTAATTATGGCTACACCTTC.

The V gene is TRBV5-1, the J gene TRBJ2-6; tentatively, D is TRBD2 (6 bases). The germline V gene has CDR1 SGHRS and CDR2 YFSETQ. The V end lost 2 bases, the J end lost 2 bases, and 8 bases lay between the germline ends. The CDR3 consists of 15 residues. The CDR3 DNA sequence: TGCGCCAGCAGCTTTGGAGGGACTGGGGCCAACGTCCTGACTTTC. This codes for CASSFGGTGANVLTF.

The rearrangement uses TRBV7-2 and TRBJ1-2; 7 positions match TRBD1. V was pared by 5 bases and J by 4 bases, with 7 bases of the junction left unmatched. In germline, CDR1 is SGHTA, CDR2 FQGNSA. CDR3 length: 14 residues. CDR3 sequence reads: CASSPPGQTYGYTF. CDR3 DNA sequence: TGTGCCAGCAGCCCGCCGGGACAGACCTATGGCTACACCTTC.

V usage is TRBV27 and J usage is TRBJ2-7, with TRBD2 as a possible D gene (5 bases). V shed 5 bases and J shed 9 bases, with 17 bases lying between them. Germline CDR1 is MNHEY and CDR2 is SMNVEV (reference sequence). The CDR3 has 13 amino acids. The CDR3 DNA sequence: TGTGCCAGCAGTCCCGGGGTGGATTGGGTGCAGTACTTC. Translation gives CASSPGVDWVQYF.

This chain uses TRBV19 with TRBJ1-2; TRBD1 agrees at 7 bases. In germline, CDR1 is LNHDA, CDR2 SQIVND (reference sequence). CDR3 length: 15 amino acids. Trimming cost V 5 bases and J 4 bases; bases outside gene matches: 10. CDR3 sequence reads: CASSGTEGGSYGYTF. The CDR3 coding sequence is TGTGCCAGTAGTGGGACAGAAGGGGGAAGCTATGGCTACACCTTC.

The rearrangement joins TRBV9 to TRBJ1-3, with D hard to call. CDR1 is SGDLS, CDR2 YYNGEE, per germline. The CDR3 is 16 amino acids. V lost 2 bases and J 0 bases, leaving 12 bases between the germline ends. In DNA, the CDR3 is TGTGCCAGCAGCGTTAATCCAGGCCTCTCTGGAAACACCATATATTTT. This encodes CASSVNPGLSGNTIYF.

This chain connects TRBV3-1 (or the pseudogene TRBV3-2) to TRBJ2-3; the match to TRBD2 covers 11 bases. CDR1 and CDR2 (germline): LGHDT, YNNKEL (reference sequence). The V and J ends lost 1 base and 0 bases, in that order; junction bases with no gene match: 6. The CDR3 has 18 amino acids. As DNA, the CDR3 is TGTGCCAGCAGCCAAGCAATAGCGGGGGGGTCTAGCACAGATACGCAGTATTTT. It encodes CASSQAIAGGSSTDTQYF.

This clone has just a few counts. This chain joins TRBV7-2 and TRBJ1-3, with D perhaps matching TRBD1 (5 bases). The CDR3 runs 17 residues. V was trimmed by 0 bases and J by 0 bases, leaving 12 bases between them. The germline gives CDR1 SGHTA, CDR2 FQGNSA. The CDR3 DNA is TGTGCCAGCAGCTTAGCATACCTAACAGGCTCTGGAAACACCATATATTTT. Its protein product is CASSLAYLTGSGNTIYF.

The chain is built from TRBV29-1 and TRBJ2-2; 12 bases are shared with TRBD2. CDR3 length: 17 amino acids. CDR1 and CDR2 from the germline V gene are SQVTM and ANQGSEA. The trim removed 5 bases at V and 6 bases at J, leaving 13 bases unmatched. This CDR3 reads CSVPRLAGASLPGELFF. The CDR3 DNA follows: TGCAGCGTTCCCCGACTAGCGGGGGCCTCACTTCCCGGGGAGCTGTTTTTT.

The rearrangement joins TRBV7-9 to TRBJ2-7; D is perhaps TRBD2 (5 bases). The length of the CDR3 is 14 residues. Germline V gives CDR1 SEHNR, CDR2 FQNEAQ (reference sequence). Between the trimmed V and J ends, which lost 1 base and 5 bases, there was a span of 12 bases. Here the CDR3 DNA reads TGTGCCAGCAGCTTAGAAATCCCGGGGAACGAGCAGTACTTC. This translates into CASSLEIPGNEQYF.

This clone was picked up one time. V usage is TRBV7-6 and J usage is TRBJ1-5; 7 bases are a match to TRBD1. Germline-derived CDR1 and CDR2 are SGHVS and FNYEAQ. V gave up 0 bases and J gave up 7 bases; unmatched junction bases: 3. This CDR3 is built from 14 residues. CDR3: CASSLAGDSQPQHF. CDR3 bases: TGTGCCAGCAGCTTAGCAGGGGACAGCCAGCCCCAGCATTTT.

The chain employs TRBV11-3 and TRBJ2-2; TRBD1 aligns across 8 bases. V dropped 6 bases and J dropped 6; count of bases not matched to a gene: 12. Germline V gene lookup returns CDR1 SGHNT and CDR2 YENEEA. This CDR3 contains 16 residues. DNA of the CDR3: TGTGCCAGCAGACGGAATCCGGGACAGGTTCCCGGGGAGCTGTTTTTT. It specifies CASRRNPGQVPGELFF.

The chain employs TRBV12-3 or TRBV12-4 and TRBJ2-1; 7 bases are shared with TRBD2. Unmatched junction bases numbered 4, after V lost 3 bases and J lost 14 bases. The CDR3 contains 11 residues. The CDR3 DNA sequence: TGTGCCAGCAGTTTGGGTGGGGGGGAGTTCTTC. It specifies CASSLGGGEFF.

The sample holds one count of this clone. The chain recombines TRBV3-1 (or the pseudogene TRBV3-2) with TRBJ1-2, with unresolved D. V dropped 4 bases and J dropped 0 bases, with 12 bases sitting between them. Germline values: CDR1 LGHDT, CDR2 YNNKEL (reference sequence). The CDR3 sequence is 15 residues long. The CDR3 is CASSLGGGSNYGYTF. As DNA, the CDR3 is TGTGCCAGCAGCCTGGGCGGCGGGTCTAACTATGGCTACACCTTC.

CDR3 nucleotides: TGTGCCAGCAGCCAAGAGTTCCGAACGACAGGTCCCTATGGCTACACCTTC. Translated, it gives CASSQEFRTTGPYGYTF. The chain links TRBV3-1 (or the pseudogene TRBV3-2) to TRBJ1-2; maybe TRBD1 (6 bases). Germline V gives CDR1 LGHDT, CDR2 YNNKEL (reference sequence). Deletions cut 0 bases from V and 4 bases from J, with 18 bases between. The CDR3 length is 17 residues.

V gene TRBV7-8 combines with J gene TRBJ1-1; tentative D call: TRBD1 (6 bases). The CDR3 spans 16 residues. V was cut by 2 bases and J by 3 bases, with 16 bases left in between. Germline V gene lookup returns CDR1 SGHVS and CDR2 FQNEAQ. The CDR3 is CASSLTGRGYHTEAFF. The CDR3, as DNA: TGTGCCAGCAGCTTAACGGGCAGGGGTTATCACACTGAAGCTTTCTTT.

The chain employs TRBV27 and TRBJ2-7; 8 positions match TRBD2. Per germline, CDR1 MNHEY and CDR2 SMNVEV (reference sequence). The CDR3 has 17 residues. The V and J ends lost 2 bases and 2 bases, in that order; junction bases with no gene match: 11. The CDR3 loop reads CASSLQFGAGGPYEQYF. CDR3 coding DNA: TGTGCCAGCAGTTTACAATTTGGGGCGGGGGGACCCTACGAGCAGTACTTC.

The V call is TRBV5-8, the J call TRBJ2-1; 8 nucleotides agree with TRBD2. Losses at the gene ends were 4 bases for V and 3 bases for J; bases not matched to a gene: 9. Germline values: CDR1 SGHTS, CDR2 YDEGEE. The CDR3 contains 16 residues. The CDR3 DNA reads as TGTGCCAGCAGCCCTTACTTACTAGCGGACTACAATGAGCAGTTCTTC. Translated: CASSPYLLADYNEQFF.